This is a list of T cell receptor beta chains from one sample in a study of blood T cell repertoires in COVID-19. Libraries were prepared by immunoSEQ multiplex PCR; TCRdb keeps only in-frame clonotypes and omits some of them. The sample gives roughly 90,000 clones, over 80% of which show up once; approximately 34% is in the top ten. The sequencing sample was made of peripheral blood. The source is a woman older than 75 with active or convalescent COVID-19. CDR3s include the opening cysteine and the closing phenylalanine or tryptophan. A D gene is named only where the DNA matches it firmly. Part of the rows lack a size; the others show once, few, many or a class for expanded clones.

V gene	clone size	D gene	J gene	CDR3 DNA	CDR3 protein
TRBV24-1	.	.	TRBJ1-2	TGTGCCACCAGTGATGTCGCGTCCCACTATGGCTACACCTTC	CATSDVASHYGYTF
TRBV5-1	.	TRBD1	TRBJ1-2	TGCGCCAGCAGCTTCGACAGGGGAGGGGATGCCTACACCTTC	CASSFDRGGDAYTF
TRBV12-3/TRBV12-4	.	.	TRBJ2-1	TGTGCCAGCAGTTTACGGGAATACAATGAGCAGTTCTTC	CASSLREYNEQFF
TRBV5-6	.	.	TRBJ1-2	TGTGCCAGCAGCTCCGAGGGAACCTCCTATGGCTACACCTTC	CASSSEGTSYGYTF
TRBV4-2	.	TRBD1	TRBJ2-6	TGTGCCAGCAGCCCCATCCAGGGGGCAGGGGGGGCCAACGTCCTGACTTTC	CASSPIQGAGGANVLTF
TRBV7-3	.	TRBD2	TRBJ2-1	TGTGCCAGCAGCCTAGCGGTATACAATGAGCAGTTCTTC	CASSLAVYNEQFF
TRBV27	.	TRBD2	TRBJ2-1	TGTGCCAGCAGTTTAGGCGGGGGGCCCAATGAGCAGTTCTTC	CASSLGGGPNEQFF
TRBV29-1	.	TRBD2	TRBJ2-3	TGCAGCGTTTCGACTAGCGGGAAGGGAGATACGCAGTATTTT	CSVSTSGKGDTQYF
TRBV7-9	.	TRBD1	TRBJ2-2	TGTGCCAGCAGCTTAAAAGGGGGCGCGAACACCGGGGAGCTGTTTTTT	CASSLKGGANTGELFF
TRBV4-3	.	.	TRBJ2-3	TGCGCCAGCAGCCAAGGATTAGCGGATACGCAGTATTTT	CASSQGLADTQYF
TRBV3-1/TRBV3-2	once	TRBD1	TRBJ1-3	TGTGCCAGCAGCTGGGACAGGGCGACGGACACCATATATTTT	CASSWDRATDTIYF
TRBV7-9	.	TRBD1	TRBJ1-6	TGTGCCAGCAGCTTAGGCTGGGACAGCTCCTATAATTCACCCCTCCACTTT	CASSLGWDSSYNSPLHF
TRBV2	.	TRBD2	TRBJ2-3	TGTGCCAGCAGCGACCCCCTAGCGGGGTACACAGATACGCAGTATTTT	CASSDPLAGYTDTQYF
TRBV10-3	.	TRBD1	TRBJ1-3	TGTGCCATCAGTGAGGGAGGACAGGGGGCCTCTGGAAACACCATATATTTT	CAISEGGQGASGNTIYF
TRBV30	.	TRBD1	TRBJ1-4	TGTGCCTGGAGTGAGGGGACAGGGGGTGAAAAACTGTTTTTT	CAWSEGTGGEKLFF
TRBV12-3/TRBV12-4	.	.	TRBJ2-1	TGTGCCAGCAGTGCCCAACAAGCGAAGCAGTTCTTC	CASSAQQAKQFF
TRBV28	.	TRBD1	TRBJ1-5	TGTGCCAGCAGTACCGGGACAGGAGGGCAGCCCCAGCATTTT	CASSTGTGGQPQHF
TRBV5-1	few	TRBD1	TRBJ2-3	TGCGCCAGCAGCTTTAGCGACAGGGGACGCGGCACAGATACGCAGTATTTT	CASSFSDRGRGTDTQYF
TRBV7-3	.	TRBD1	TRBJ2-5	TGTGCCAGCAGTTATGACAGGGGTGTCGGGACCCAGTACTTC	CASSYDRGVGTQYF
TRBV29-1	.	.	TRBJ2-5	TGCAGCGCAGACCCTAAGGGAGAGCGAGAGACCCAGTACTTC	CSADPKGERETQYF
TRBV5-8	.	.	TRBJ2-4	TGTGCCAGCAGCTTGGGGCAGGGTTTCATTCAGTACTTC	CASSLGQGFIQYF
TRBV7-6	once	TRBD1	TRBJ2-5	TGTGCCAGCAGCTTACCGGGGACAGAAGAGACCCAGTACTTC	CASSLPGTEETQYF
TRBV2	.	TRBD1	TRBJ1-5	TGTGCCACCACCGGGACAGGGGGTATCAATCAGCCCCAGCATTTT	CATTGTGGINQPQHF
TRBV7-6	.	.	TRBJ1-5	TGTGCCAGCAGCTTAGGCGGGGGAGGCAATCAGCCCCAGCATTTT	CASSLGGGGNQPQHF
TRBV25-1	.	TRBD1	TRBJ2-3	TGTGCCAGCAGTGAATGGGAAGGGGGCGCGTCAGATACGCAGTATTTT	CASSEWEGGASDTQYF
TRBV10-3	.	.	TRBJ1-1	TGTGCCATCAGTGTTCGGGGGAGCGGTTACACTGAAGCTTTCTTT	CAISVRGSGYTEAFF
TRBV28	.	TRBD2	TRBJ2-1	TGTGCCAGCAGTTCGTTGGGACTAGCGGGGACCAAACAGTTCTTC	CASSSLGLAGTKQFF
TRBV5-5	.	TRBD2	TRBJ2-2	TGTGCCAGCAGCTTGGATCCTAGCGGGATCACCGGGGAGCTGTTTTTT	CASSLDPSGITGELFF
TRBV14	.	TRBD2	TRBJ2-5	TGTGCCAGCAGCCAAAGACTAGCGGGAGAGACCCAGTACTTC	CASSQRLAGETQYF
TRBV29-1	.	.	TRBJ2-5	TGCAGCGTTTATTTAGGCAGGGCTGAAGAGACCCAGTACTTC	CSVYLGRAEETQYF
TRBV10-3	.	.	TRBJ2-1	TGTGCCATCAGTAGCCGGGAGACCCAGCGGGATGAGCAGTTCTTC	CAISSRETQRDEQFF
TRBV30	.	TRBD2	TRBJ2-3	TGTGCCTCGACTAGGGCTAGCGGGAGGGTGGATACGCAGTATTTT	CASTRASGRVDTQYF
TRBV18	.	.	TRBJ1-2	TGTGCCAGCTCACCAGGACAAGTCGAAGGGGGCTACACCTTC	CASSPGQVEGGYTF
TRBV29-1	once	.	TRBJ1-2	TGCAGCGTAGACACGGGACTCAACTATGGCTACACCTTC	CSVDTGLNYGYTF
TRBV29-1	.	.	TRBJ1-4	TGCAGCGTTTCAGGGTATGCAACTAATGAAAAACTGTTTTTT	CSVSGYATNEKLFF
TRBV5-1	.	.	TRBJ2-7	TGCGCCAGCAGCTTGGCCATCGAGGGGGAAGGGCAGTACTTC	CASSLAIEGEGQYF
TRBV3-1/TRBV3-2	.	TRBD2	TRBJ2-1	TGTGCCAGCAGCCAATTCCCGGGAGGGGGGTTCTACAATGAGCAGTTCTTC	CASSQFPGGGFYNEQFF
TRBV18	.	TRBD1	TRBJ1-6	TGTGCCAGCTCACCACAGGACAGGGGGCGGGGATCACCCCTCCACTTT	CASSPQDRGRGSPLHF
TRBV28	few	.	TRBJ2-7	TGTGCCAGCAGCCAAACAAGACGGGGGAGGTCCTACGAGCAGTACTTC	CASSQTRRGRSYEQYF
TRBV5-1	.	.	TRBJ2-7	TGCGCCAGCAGCTTGGCACCGAGCTCCTACGAGCAGTACTTC	CASSLAPSSYEQYF
TRBV28	.	.	TRBJ1-6	TGTGCCAGCAGTCCCACAGGGCGCTCCTATAATTCACCCCTCCACTTT	CASSPTGRSYNSPLHF
TRBV19	.	.	TRBJ1-4	TGTGCCAGTAGTATAACAGGACGGGTATCTGAAGAAAAACTGTTTTTT	CASSITGRVSEEKLFF
TRBV11-2	once	TRBD1	TRBJ1-2	TGTGCCAGCAGCTCCCGGGACAGGGATAACTATGGCTACACCTTC	CASSSRDRDNYGYTF
TRBV6-8	.	TRBD2	TRBJ2-7	TGTGCCAGCACTACCTGCGGACTAGCGGGGTTATACGAGCAGTACTTC	CASTTCGLAGLYEQYF
TRBV9	few	.	TRBJ2-2	TGTGCCAGCAGCCGAAGTGGGGGGTGGAGCACCGGGGAGCTGTTTTTT	CASSRSGGWSTGELFF
TRBV30	few	.	TRBJ2-1	TGTGCCTGGAGTGGTGGGAGAGTCTCCTACAATGAGCAGTTCTTC	CAWSGGRVSYNEQFF
TRBV14	.	.	TRBJ1-1	TGTGCCAGCAGCAGGCAGGGACTTATAGGCACTGAAGCTTTCTTT	CASSRQGLIGTEAFF
TRBV29-1	.	.	TRBJ2-1	TGCAGCGTTGTTGGCCCCCGATTATACAATGAGCAGTTCTTC	CSVVGPRLYNEQFF
TRBV10-3	.	TRBD2	TRBJ2-1	TGTGCCACCCGCGGACTAGGTGGGTATGAGCAGTTCTTC	CATRGLGGYEQFF
TRBV7-3	.	TRBD2	TRBJ2-1	TGTGCCAGCAGCTTCCCTAGCGGCCCAGAGTTCTTC	CASSFPSGPEFF
TRBV7-2	.	TRBD1	TRBJ2-6	TGTGCCAGCAGCCAGACAGGGGCATTAGGATCTGGGGCCAACGTCCTGACTTTC	CASSQTGALGSGANVLTF
TRBV7-7	.	TRBD2	TRBJ2-1	TGTGCTAGCAGTCCGCTAGCGGGGGATGACAATGAGCAGTTCTTC	CASSPLAGDDNEQFF
TRBV5-4	once	.	TRBJ2-3	TGTGCCAGCAGCTTGGACAGGTCCAGCCCAGATACGCAGTATTTT	CASSLDRSSPDTQYF
TRBV30	.	TRBD2	TRBJ2-1	TGTGCCTGGAGTGTCGGGACTAGCGGGAGGAGAGATGAGCAGTTCTTC	CAWSVGTSGRRDEQFF
TRBV6-5	.	TRBD1	TRBJ2-2	TGTGCCAGCAGCGTCTACAGGGGCGACACCGGGGAGCTGTTTTTT	CASSVYRGDTGELFF